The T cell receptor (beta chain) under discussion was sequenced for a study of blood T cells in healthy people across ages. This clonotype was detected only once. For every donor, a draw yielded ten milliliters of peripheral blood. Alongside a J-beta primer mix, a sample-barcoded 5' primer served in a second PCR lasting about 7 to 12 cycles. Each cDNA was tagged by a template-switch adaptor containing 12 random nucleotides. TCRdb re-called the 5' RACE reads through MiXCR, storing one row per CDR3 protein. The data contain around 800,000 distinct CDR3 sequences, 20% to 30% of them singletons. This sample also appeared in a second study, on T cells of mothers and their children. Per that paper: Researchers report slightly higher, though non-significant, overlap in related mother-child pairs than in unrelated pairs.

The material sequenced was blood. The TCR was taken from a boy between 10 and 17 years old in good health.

The CDR3 coding sequence is TGTGCCAGCAGCCAAGATGCAGGGTACGAAACCTACGAGCAGTACTTC. This encodes CASSQDAGYETYEQYF. V gene TRBV3-1 combines with J gene TRBJ2-7, with D perhaps TRBD1 (5 bases). Germline CDR1 and CDR2: LGHDT and YNNKEL (reference sequence). Trimming took off 0 bases at V and 2 bases at J, with 14 bases between the two ends. This CDR3 contains 16 residues.